The 5 T cell receptor beta chains in this list originate from one sample, sequenced in a study of shared clonotypes between healthy human individuals. The assay was immunoSEQ multiplex PCR, and TCRdb's table has in-frame clones only and misses some. The sample has 2.3 million or so clones; 80% to 95% are singletons. What was sequenced was naive CD4+ T cells from PBMCs. Subset in this sample: CD45RA+ positively selected. The receptor source for this set is a young man in good health. Some clones in this sample may be carry-over from other donors' samples.

The V and J genes are TRBV2 and TRBJ2-3; D is undetermined. With 6 bases removed from V and 0 bases from J, the gap between germline ends came to 7 bases. This CDR3 region has 13 residues. Per germline, CDR1 SNHLY and CDR2 FYNNEI. For the CDR3, the DNA is TGTGCCAGCAGGAAACCTAGCACAGATACGCAGTATTTT. As protein: CASRKPSTDTQYF.

The chain combines TRBV18 with TRBJ2-1; 8 bases agree with TRBD1. This CDR3 is 14 amino acids long. Germline V gene lookup returns CDR1 KGHSH and CDR2 LQKENI. Trimming at V came to 6 bases and at J to 7 bases, leaving 8 bases not matched to a gene. The CDR3 DNA follows: TGTGCCAGCTCCCAGGGGGCGTCGGGGAATGAGCAGTTCTTC. This encodes CASSQGASGNEQFF.

On this clone: The sample carries other DNA sequences with the same CDR3. The chain recombines TRBV5-1 with TRBJ2-2, with D unresolved. CDR1 and CDR2 (germline): SGHRS, YFSETQ. The CDR3 length is 13 residues. V lost 4 bases and J 4 bases, leaving 8 bases between the germline ends. DNA of the CDR3: TGCGCCAGCAGCCCGCTCCCCACCGGGGAGCTGTTTTTT. Amino acid sequence: CASSPLPTGELFF.

This clone was seen a single time. This rearrangement joins TRBV5-6 to TRBJ2-1; perhaps TRBD2 as D (6 bases). The germline V and J ends were trimmed by 4 bases and 4 bases, with 18 bases remaining between them. The CDR3 is 16 residues long. In germline, CDR1 is SGHDT, CDR2 YYEEEE. DNA for the CDR3: TGTGCCAGCAGCCGGAAGGTAGCGGAGTTATACAATGAGCAGTTCTTC. This encodes CASSRKVAELYNEQFF.

This chain connects TRBV13 to TRBJ1-3; 9 bases align to TRBD1. Germline CDR1 reads PRHDT; CDR2 reads FYEKMQ (reference sequence). V dropped 3 bases and J dropped 9; count of bases not matched to a gene: 6. This CDR3 contains 14 residues. CDR3 region: CASSFRDRVGTIYF. The CDR3 nucleotides are TGTGCCAGCAGCTTCCGGGACAGGGTGGGCACCATATATTTT.